This T cell receptor beta chain was obtained from a study of cytomegalovirus exposure and HLA in healthy donors. Sequenced by immunoSEQ multiplex PCR; TCRdb stores in-frame clones only, minus some. The data show 55,000 to 75,000 clones, about 90% seen once. Germline V lookup: CDR1 SGHRS, CDR2 YFSETQ. CDR3 size: 16 residues. With 4 bases removed from V and 1 base from J, the gap between germline ends came to 17 bases. The rearrangement links TRBV5-1 to TRBJ1-1, with D tentatively TRBD1 (6 bases). This TCR came from a man younger than 30 in good health and CMV-seronegative. Sample: PBMCs. The CDR3 DNA sequence: TGCGCCAGCAGCCTAAACTACAGGGAGGGGAACACTGAAGCTTTCTTT. Translation gives CASSLNYREGNTEAFF. The whole variable domain, remainder taken from reference TRBV5-1 and TRBJ1-1, is KAGVTQTPRYLIKTRGQQVTLSCSPISGHRSVSWYQQTPGQGLQFLFEYFSETQRNKGNFPGRFSGRQFSNSRSEMNVSTLELGDSALYLCASSLNYREGNTEAFFGQGTRLTVV.